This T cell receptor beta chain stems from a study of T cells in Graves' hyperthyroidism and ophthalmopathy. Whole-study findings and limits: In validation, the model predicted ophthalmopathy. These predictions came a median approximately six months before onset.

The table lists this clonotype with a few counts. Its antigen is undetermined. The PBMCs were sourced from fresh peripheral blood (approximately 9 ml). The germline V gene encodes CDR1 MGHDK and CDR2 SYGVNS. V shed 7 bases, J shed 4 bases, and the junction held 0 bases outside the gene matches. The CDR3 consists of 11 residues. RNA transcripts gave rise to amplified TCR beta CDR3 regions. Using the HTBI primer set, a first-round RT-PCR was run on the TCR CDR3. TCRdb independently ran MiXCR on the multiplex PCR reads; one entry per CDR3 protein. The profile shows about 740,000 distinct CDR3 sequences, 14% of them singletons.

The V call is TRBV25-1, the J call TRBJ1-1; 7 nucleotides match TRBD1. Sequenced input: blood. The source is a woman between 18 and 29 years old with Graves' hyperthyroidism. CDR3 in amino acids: CASKGATEAFF. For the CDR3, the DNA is TGTGCCAGCAAGGGGGCCACTGAAGCTTTCTTT.